The 3 T cell receptor beta chains below come from one sample, sequenced in a study of blood T cell repertoires in COVID-19. The table came from immunoSEQ multiplex PCR; TCRdb's copy has only in-frame clones and leaves some out. The sample has tens of thousands of clones, 82% seen once; the top ten hold around 8.7%. The sample taken for sequencing was peripheral blood. These receptors were taken from a woman of 80 years or more with acute or convalescent COVID-19.

This chain connects TRBV5-4 to TRBJ2-2; the D gene is possibly TRBD2 (6 bases). The CDR3 has 15 residues. Trimming shortened V by 0 bases and J by 4 bases, and 10 bases separated the two germline ends. CDR1 SGHNT and CDR2 YYREEE come from the germline V gene (reference sequence). CDR3: CASSLAGVGTGELFF. CDR3 sequence (DNA): TGTGCCAGCAGCTTGGCGGGGGTCGGCACCGGGGAGCTGTTTTTT.

V gene TRBV25-1 combines with J gene TRBJ2-7, with D maybe TRBD2 (6 bases). Germline V lookup: CDR1 MGHDK, CDR2 SYGVNS. This CDR3 has 15 residues. V was clipped by 2 bases and J by 0 bases, with 11 bases between them. Here the CDR3 DNA reads TGTGCCAGCAGTGAAGGTCTAGCGTCCTCCTACGAGCAGTACTTC. Translated: CASSEGLASSYEQYF.

This clone was counted a few times. The chain joins TRBV6-6 to TRBJ2-5; 9 bases map to TRBD1. This CDR3 contains 14 residues. V shed 10 bases and J 5 bases; nucleotides not matched to a gene: 11. The germline V gene encodes CDR1 MNHNY and CDR2 SVGAGI (reference sequence). The CDR3 is CAIAAGTGSETQYF. The CDR3 coding sequence is TGTGCCATCGCGGCCGGGACAGGGAGCGAGACCCAGTACTTC.